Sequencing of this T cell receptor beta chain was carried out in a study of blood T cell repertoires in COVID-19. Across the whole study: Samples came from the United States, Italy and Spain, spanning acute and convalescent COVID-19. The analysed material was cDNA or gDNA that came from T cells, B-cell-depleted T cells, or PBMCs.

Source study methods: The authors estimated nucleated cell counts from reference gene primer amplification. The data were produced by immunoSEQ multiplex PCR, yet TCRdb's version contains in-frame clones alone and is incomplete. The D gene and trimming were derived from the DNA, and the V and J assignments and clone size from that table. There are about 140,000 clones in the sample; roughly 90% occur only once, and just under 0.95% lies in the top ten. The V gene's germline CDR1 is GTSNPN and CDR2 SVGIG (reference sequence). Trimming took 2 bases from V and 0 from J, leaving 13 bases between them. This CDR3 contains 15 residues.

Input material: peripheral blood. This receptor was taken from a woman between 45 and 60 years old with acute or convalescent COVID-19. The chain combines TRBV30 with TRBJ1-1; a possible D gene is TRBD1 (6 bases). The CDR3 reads CAWSIADSLNTEAFF. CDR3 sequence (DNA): TGTGCCTGGAGTATCGCGGACAGCCTGAACACTGAAGCTTTCTTT.